Below, 20 T cell receptor beta chains from the same sample are listed, as sequenced in a study of cytomegalovirus exposure and HLA in healthy donors. The PCR made use of 60 Vbeta and 13 Jbeta primers. The protocol was immunoSEQ multiplex PCR, while the TCRdb copy is restricted to in-frame clones and leaves out a portion. Here the sample spans 65,000 to 85,000 clones, around 10% being singletons. What was sequenced was PBMCs. The receptors originated from a man aged 55-75 years in good health and CMV-seropositive.

This clone was picked up a small number of times. V and J are TRBV2 and TRBJ2-5, with a tentative D call TRBD1 (5 bases). CDR3 length equals 12 residues. The V end was cut by 6 bases, the J end by 7 bases, with 12 bases between. The germline V gene has CDR1 SNHLY and CDR2 FYNNEI. CDR3 in amino acids: CASRQDFGTQYF. The CDR3 coding sequence is TGTGCCAGCAGACAGGATTTCGGGACCCAGTACTTC.

The rearrangement uses TRBV19 and TRBJ1-5; 7 bases fit TRBD1. Germline CDR1 and CDR2: LNHDA and SQIVND (reference sequence). The CDR3 extends over 17 amino acids. V lost 5 bases and J lost 9; bases outside the gene matches: 19. CDR3 loop: CASSGRQGVGGNVPQHF. The CDR3 region has the DNA TGTGCCAGTAGTGGTCGACAGGGAGTTGGGGGTAATGTGCCCCAGCATTTT.

This clone was seen only a few times. The V call is TRBV11-2, the J call TRBJ2-2; D possibly corresponds to TRBD1 (7 bases). V lost 6 bases and J lost 7, with 15 bases in between. The germline V gene encodes CDR1 SGHAT and CDR2 FQNNGV. This CDR3 is built from 14 residues. As DNA, the CDR3 is TGTGCCAGCAGTTTATACAGGGGAGGCGGGGAGCTGTTTTTT. Protein sequence: CASSLYRGGGELFF.

In this sample, this clone turned up a few times. The J gene is TRBJ1-2, the V gene TRBV19, with a tentative D call TRBD1 (5 bases). The CDR3 runs to 13 residues. Germline V gives CDR1 LNHDA, CDR2 SQIVND (reference sequence). Trimming shortened V by 5 bases and J by 6 bases, and 13 bases separated the two germline ends. The CDR3 nucleotides read TGTGCCAGTAGTGCCCAGGGAGGGGATGGCTACACCTTC. This codes for CASSAQGGDGYTF. Full variable domain (rest looked up from reference TRBV19 and TRBJ1-2): DGGITQSPKYLFRKEGQNVTLSCEQNLNHDAMYWYRQDPGQGLRLIYYSQIVNDFQKGDIAEGYSVSREKKESFPLTVTSAQKNPTAFYLCASSAQGGDGYTFGSGTRLTVV.

In its sample, this clone was seen a few times. The chain joins TRBV2 to TRBJ2-4, with TRBD2 matching over 8 bases. The CDR3 contains 14 residues. The germline V gene encodes CDR1 SNHLY and CDR2 FYNNEI. V was clipped by 7 bases and J by 8 bases; unmatched bases: 10. CDR3 sequence reads: CASKFGSGRDIQYF. The CDR3 nucleotides are TGTGCCAGCAAGTTTGGGTCCGGGAGGGACATTCAGTACTTC.

This clone has just a few counts. CDR3 residues: CASSLGQRVGPQHF. Here the CDR3 DNA reads TGTGCCAGCAGTTTAGGACAGAGGGTAGGGCCCCAGCATTTT. This chain joins TRBV27 and TRBJ1-5; D perhaps matches TRBD1 (6 bases). From germline, CDR1 is MNHEY and CDR2 SMNVEV (reference sequence). CDR3 size: 14 residues. With 2 bases removed from V and 9 bases from J, the gap between germline ends came to 14 bases.

This chain links TRBV27 with TRBJ2-7; TRBD1 is a possible D gene (8 bases). This CDR3 is 18 amino acids long. The germline V and J ends were trimmed by 2 bases and 0 bases, with 20 bases remaining between them. The V gene's germline CDR1 is MNHEY and CDR2 SMNVEV (reference sequence). For the CDR3, the DNA is TGTGCCAGCAGTTTAATAGGGGGGGGGACAGGCTTCTCCTACGAGCAGTACTTC. This codes for CASSLIGGGTGFSYEQYF.

This clone has a handful of counts. The chain employs TRBV2 and TRBJ2-1; 10 bases fit TRBD2. The CDR3 covers 18 residues. V was clipped by 8 bases and J by 6 bases; unmatched bases: 19. Germline V gene data show CDR1 as SNHLY and CDR2 as FYNNEI. The CDR3 region has the DNA TGTGCCAGCTCCTCTCGAAGTCTAGCGGGGGCCGGGGGCAATGAGCAGTTCTTC. Protein: CASSSRSLAGAGGNEQFF.

This clone was found a few times. The genes are TRBV19 and TRBJ1-1; 9 bases are a match to TRBD1. The CDR3 contains 14 residues. From germline, CDR1 is LNHDA and CDR2 SQIVND (reference sequence). V lost 5 bases, J lost 7 bases, and 8 bases stayed unmatched. The CDR3 protein is CASSFQGQGVEAFF. The CDR3 DNA reads as TGTGCCAGTAGTTTTCAGGGACAGGGCGTTGAAGCTTTCTTT.

This clone has more than one count but fewer than ten. This chain connects TRBV7-9 to TRBJ1-6; D gene ambiguous. This CDR3 region has 13 residues. Germline CDR1 is SEHNR and CDR2 is FQNEAQ (reference sequence). V lost 5 bases and J 14 bases, leaving 16 bases between the germline ends. CDR3 loop: CASSPPGEPTLHF. CDR3 bases: TGTGCCAGCAGCCCCCCTGGGGAGCCAACCCTCCACTTT.

A few counts support this clone. This rearrangement joins TRBV19 to TRBJ1-4, with 7 bases matching TRBD1. Germline trimming cut 5 bases from V and 7 bases from J; bases unmatched to any gene: 7. This CDR3 is built from 14 residues. Looked up from germline, CDR1 is LNHDA and CDR2 is SQIVND (reference sequence). The CDR3 loop reads CASSPTGKGEKLFF. The CDR3 DNA follows: TGTGCCAGTAGTCCGACAGGGAAGGGTGAAAAACTGTTTTTT. The entire variable domain, with the rest obtained from reference TRBV19 and TRBJ1-4, is as follows: DGGITQSPKYLFRKEGQNVTLSCEQNLNHDAMYWYRQDPGQGLRLIYYSQIVNDFQKGDIAEGYSVSREKKESFPLTVTSAQKNPTAFYLCASSPTGKGEKLFFGSGTQLSVL.

The chain is built from TRBV18 and TRBJ1-1; no clear D. This CDR3 region has 12 residues. V was clipped by 2 bases and J by 7 bases, with 8 bases between them. Germline V CDR1 and CDR2: KGHSH, LQKENI. The CDR3 DNA is TGTGCCAGCTCACCAGATGGAGGTGAAGCTTTCTTT. Its translation is CASSPDGGEAFF.

The chain is built from TRBV5-1 and TRBJ2-2; 8 bases line up with TRBD1. V lost 0 bases, J lost 7 bases, and 23 bases stayed unmatched. The CDR3 is 21 amino acids. Germline CDR1 and CDR2: SGHRS and YFSETQ. The CDR3 coding sequence is TGCGCCAGCAGCTTGGAGCCCGCTTTTGTCAGGACAGGGAAAGGGGTCGGGGAGCTGTTTTTT. Translating it yields CASSLEPAFVRTGKGVGELFF.

This clone was detected a few times. The V gene is TRBV5-4, the J gene TRBJ2-2; 8 nucleotides match TRBD2. The CDR3 length is 14 residues. CDR1 is SGHNT, CDR2 YYREEE, per germline (reference sequence). J gave up 5 bases and V 0 bases, and 0 bases lay outside the gene matches. The CDR3 loop reads CASSLVAGTGELFF. The CDR3 DNA is TGTGCCAGCAGCTTGGTAGCGGGGACCGGGGAGCTGTTTTTT. The whole variable domain, remainder taken from reference TRBV5-4 and TRBJ2-2, is ETGVTQSPTHLIKTRGQQVTLRCSSQSGHNTVSWYQQALGQGPQFIFQYYREEENGRGNFPPRFSGLQFPNYSSELNVNALELDDSALYLCASSLVAGTGELFFGEGSRLTVL.

The V gene is TRBV18, the J gene TRBJ1-3; D gene uncertain. The CDR3 spans 17 residues. Per germline, CDR1 KGHSH and CDR2 LQKENI. V was pared by 6 bases and J by 0 bases, with 18 bases between. CDR3: CASSAGGQANSGNTIYF. CDR3 sequence (DNA): TGTGCCAGCTCGGCGGGCGGGCAGGCCAACTCTGGAAACACCATATATTTT.

CDR3 loop: CAGGVETQYF. CDR3 DNA: TGTGCCGGGGGGGTCGAAACGCAGTATTTT. The V and J genes are TRBV30 and TRBJ2-3, with TRBD2 matching over 7 bases. Trimming took 8 bases from V and 9 from J; bases not matched to a gene: 5. CDR3 length: 10 amino acids. In germline, CDR1 is GTSNPN, CDR2 SVGIG (reference sequence). Filled out from reference TRBV30 and TRBJ2-3, the complete variable domain reads SQTIHQWPATLVQPVGSPLSLECTVEGTSNPNLYWYRQAAGRGLQLLFYSVGIGQISSEVPQNLSASRPQDRQFILSSKKLLLSDSGFYLCAGGVETQYFGPGTRLTVL.

This clone was seen more than once but under ten times. The V and J genes are TRBV5-4 and TRBJ2-1, with 9 positions matching TRBD2. After removal of 5 bases from V and 8 bases from J, the junction contained 8 bases not matched to a gene. The CDR3 consists of 14 residues. Germline CDR1 is SGHNT and CDR2 is YYREEE (reference sequence). The CDR3 is CASRDGLAIYEQFF. CDR3 in DNA: TGTGCCAGCAGGGACGGACTAGCGATCTATGAGCAGTTCTTC.

Of note for this clone: The CDR3 does not close with the conserved phenylalanine or tryptophan, likely indicating a read error. The rearrangement links TRBV30 to TRBJ1-2; perhaps TRBD1 as D (6 bases). CDR1 is GTSNPN, CDR2 SVGIG, per germline (reference sequence). CDR3 length: 14 amino acids. The CDR3 loop is CAWWRRGTKYGYTL. In nucleotides, the CDR3 is TGTGCCTGGTGGAGAAGGGGGACTAAATATGGCTACACCTTA.

The chain couples TRBV2 to TRBJ2-2; D possibly corresponds to TRBD2 (5 bases). The CDR3 sequence is 13 residues long. Germline V gives CDR1 SNHLY, CDR2 FYNNEI. V dropped 4 bases and J dropped 3 bases, with 6 bases sitting between them. The CDR3 DNA reads as TGTGCCAGCAGTGGGGAGTACACCGGGGAGCTGTTTTTT. This translates into CASSGEYTGELFF.

This clone has a handful of counts. The chain recombines TRBV6-5 with TRBJ2-1; 10 nucleotides align to TRBD2. Germline V gene data show CDR1 as MNHEY and CDR2 as SVGAGI. This CDR3 has 15 amino acids. V was pared by 2 bases and J by 10 bases, with 8 bases of the junction left unmatched. DNA for the CDR3: TGTGCCAGCAGTTACAGTGGACTAGCGGTTAGCGAGCAGTTCTTC. This encodes CASSYSGLAVSEQFF.